This TCR beta chain was recorded in a study of T-cell reconstitution after alpha-beta-depleted transplantation in children. Library preparation (for TCRbeta) was performed with unique molecular identifiers. TCRdb recomputed calls from the PCR reads with MiXCR, one row per CDR3 protein. Among about 210,000 distinct CDR3 sequences listed, around a sixth were seen once. Looked up from germline, CDR1 is MNHNS and CDR2 is SASEGT. The CDR3 runs 17 residues. Trimming took off 5 bases at V and 0 bases at J, with 19 bases between the two ends. Sequences were derived from PBMCs, mostly from graft donor cells, sampled 360 days after TCRalphabeta/CD19-depleted stem cell transplant. The gene calls are TRBV6-1 and TRBJ2-5, with D tentatively TRBD2 (7 bases). The TCR comes from a male patient under 10 years old who had a stem cell transplant for acute lymphoblastic leukemia, so the T cells may come from the graft donor. The CDR3 DNA is TGTGCCAGCAGTCTCACGCCAGGGAGGGGGTACCAAGAGACCCAGTACTTC. It translates to CASSLTPGRGYQETQYF.